Given below is one T cell receptor beta chain in context. Many counts were recorded for this clonotype. No antigen is known for it. Per-base qualities were not stored, and no clone one base away is much larger. TCR beta CDR3 regions were amplified from RNA transcripts for repertoire sequencing. A first-round RT-PCR used HTBI primers with the Qiagen OneStep RT-PCR kit, followed by a second-round multiplex PCR, size selection and purification. Sequencing of the libraries was carried out on an Illumina HiSeq2000 in paired-end mode with 100 bp reads. On the authors' methods: SOAPnuke was used for read processing, and reads with adapters, uncalled bases, a mean Phred below 15, or no exact constant-primer or identifier match were discarded. COPE v1.2.5 was used to merge the high-quality paired reads. Each unique nucleotide sequence was treated as a clonotype, and MiTCR v1.1 was used to align the clonotypes to the IMGT TRB V, D and J references. The analysis was limited to V-J combinations with a frequency above 0.0001, which together covered over 99% of the repertoires. A TCR clonal expansion and chaos score per V-J combination was defined as the ratio of F50 clonal expansion to chaos observed in the TCRdist matrix. Welch's t-statistics and random forest were used to reduce the features to about a dozen V-J combinations, which were then used as input to a naive Bayes classifier. The similarity between thyroid and blood repertoires was quantified using the Morisita-Horn index. In TCRdb, the public reads were trimmed at Q25 with fastp and aligned with MiXCR, with productive beta chains retained. A single entry per CDR3 protein holds the most common genes and DNA from its merged rows. In this record, the V and J calls reflect TCRdb's handling and not the investigators' own analysis. Here the sample has 200,000 to 250,000 distinct CDR3 sequences; roughly a fifth occur a single time. Jointly, the top ten make up roughly 44% of the sample.

CDR3 length: 15 amino acids, cysteine to phenylalanine. The read is trimmed to its CDR3 DNA, 45 bases read in frame from base 1. Taken from the germline V gene, the CDR1 and CDR2 loops are SGHDT and YYEEEE. The trim is 4 bases for V and 7 bases for J, with a gap of 20 bases between the germline ends. This entry comes from a study of Graves' ophthalmopathy and Graves' hyperthyroidism listed by TCRdb under 2018. Broadly, across the study: Peripheral blood was collected at initial diagnosis, prior to any treatment. The study used TCR beta repertoire signatures to distinguish Graves' ophthalmopathy from Graves' hyperthyroidism and to predict progression to ophthalmopathy. In total, 135 blood samples were TCR-sequenced: around 42 ophthalmopathy, roughly 77 hyperthyroidism and about 17 hyperthyroidism-to-ophthalmopathy patients. To explore V-J signatures that distinguish ophthalmopathy from hyperthyroidism, a discovery set of about a hundred patients was enrolled, made up of roughly 41 with ophthalmopathy and some 56 with stable hyperthyroidism. An independent validation cohort was composed of roughly 19 hyperthyroidism patients and some 16 patients who later progressed from hyperthyroidism to ophthalmopathy. In roughly six hyperthyroidism patients, the T-cell repertoires found in thyroid tissue were compared with those found in blood. Following sampling, methimazole starting at 30 mg daily was administered to hyperthyroidism patients, and high-dose intravenous methylprednisolone was administered to ophthalmopathy patients. The 75 to 100 discovery patients were divided at random into training and test sets in a 7:3 ratio.

The ophthalmopathy patients had moderately to severely active disease, with a Clinical Activity Score of 3 or higher, a NOSPECS grade of 4 or higher, and a disease duration of less than 3 months. Patients with other autoimmune diseases, uncontrolled infections, pregnancy or lactation were excluded from the study. Clinical symptoms, serum thyroxine, TRAb, thyroid ultrasound and orbital computed tomography were used for diagnosis. PBMCs were isolated from 10 ml of fresh peripheral blood by Ficoll-Paque density gradient centrifugation. Total RNA was extracted with Trizol reagent and quality-checked on an Agilent 2100 Bioanalyzer. Broad study findings and their caveats: Ophthalmopathy was separated from stable hyperthyroidism by the 13-signature model with more than 85% sensitivity and 81% to 83% specificity in cross-validation and with 80%/75% in the test set. Most expanded thyroid clonotypes with frequency above 0.001 were also detected in blood, suggesting blood repertoires may reflect the thyroid immune response. Sample size was not statistically predetermined, and group allocation was not concealed from the investigators. In validation, the model predicted ophthalmopathy progression with nearly 71% sensitivity and 72.22% specificity; roughly 11 predicted patients were CT-confirmed with GO in a median of approximately 6.2 months.

The V and J genes are TRBV5-6 and TRBJ1-2, with the D gene not confidently named. Material for sequencing was peripheral blood. The TCR comes from a woman aged 45-65 years with Graves' ophthalmopathy. Donor details come from another sample of the same person, matched by shared clones. The sequence in DNA is TGTGCCAGCAGCCGTAACGGAATGGAGGAAGGTGGCTACACCTTC. Its translation reads: CASSRNGMEEGGYTF.